The entry below gives a single T cell receptor beta chain sequence along with its context. No antigen is known for it. The second PCR ran about 6 to 11 cycles with a sample-barcoded 5' primer and J-beta primers. TCRdb re-called the 5' RACE reads with MiXCR, one entry per CDR3 protein. This table has roughly 1.5 million distinct CDR3 sequences, under 55% appearing once. The data belong to a study of blood T cells in healthy people across ages. Study-level results: TCR beta diversity per million T cells fell roughly linearly with age. Any changes in expanded clonotypes were possibly confounded, as donor CMV status remained unknown. Long-lived donors had more naive CD4+ cells and higher diversity than aged donors.

This CDR3 spans 17 amino acids. Per the germline V gene, CDR1 is SEHNR and CDR2 is FQNEAQ (reference sequence). Source material: blood. The V call is TRBV7-9, the J call TRBJ2-5; D is possibly TRBD2 (5 bases). The J call may not be correct, given that the DNA end is closer to TRBJ2-1. The sequence was obtained from a young woman in good health. The CDR3 nucleotides read TGTGCCAGCAGCTTAAATCTAGCTAGCCGATACCAAGAGACCCAGTTCTTC. Residues: CASSLNLASRYQETQFF.